The 21 T cell receptor beta chains listed next were all sequenced from one sample in a study of regulatory T cells in long-lasting Graves disease. Both iRepertoire HTBI primers and Arm-PCR of CDR3 regions were used to build the TCR beta libraries. TCRdb called the multiplex PCR reads again in MiXCR, with one record for every CDR3 protein. The repertoire holds some 220,000 distinct CDR3 sequences, with roughly 19% as singletons. Time point noted: newly diagnosed GD, antithyroid drugs for less than 3 months. Generation of the TCR library employed RNA extracted from PBMCs. These data were also reused for a study on T cells in Graves' hyperthyroidism and ophthalmopathy.

Sequenced material: peripheral blood mononuclear cells (PBMCs), taken at new diagnosis, from a patient treated with antithyroid drugs. Every receptor here comes from a woman aged 25-40 years with Graves disease.

V is TRBV9 and J is TRBJ1-1; a weak D match, TRBD1 (6 bases). Germline V gene lookup returns CDR1 SGDLS and CDR2 YYNGEE. Trimming pared 0 bases from V and 5 bases from J, leaving 14 bases between. This CDR3 is built from 15 residues. CDR3 in amino acids: CASSVGSQGKTEAFF. The CDR3 DNA reads as TGTGCCAGCAGCGTAGGATCACAGGGAAAGACTGAAGCTTTCTTT.

V gene TRBV2 combines with J gene TRBJ1-3, with D perhaps matching TRBD1 (6 bases). The CDR3 is 16 residues long. Germline CDR1 SNHLY, CDR2 FYNNEI. The ends were cut back, 4 bases at V and 4 bases at J, with 17 bases in the middle. CDR3 nucleotide sequence: TGTGCCAGCAGTGGGCGAGCGGGGGGCCGAGGAAACACCATATATTTT. Translated, it gives CASSGRAGGRGNTIYF.

In this sample, this clonotype turned up many times. This chain joins TRBV19 and TRBJ2-7; TRBD1 matches 8 bases. Germline V lookup: CDR1 LNHDA, CDR2 SQIVND (reference sequence). There are 13 residues in the CDR3. V lost 5 bases to trimming and J lost 6 bases; unmatched junction nucleotides: 6. CDR3 coding DNA: TGTGCCAGTAGTCCCGACAGGGGAAGCGAGCAGTACTTC. The encoded protein is CASSPDRGSEQYF. Complete variable domain (other parts from reference TRBV19 and TRBJ2-7): DGGITQSPKYLFRKEGQNVTLSCEQNLNHDAMYWYRQDPGQGLRLIYYSQIVNDFQKGDIAEGYSVSREKKESFPLTVTSAQKNPTAFYLCASSPDRGSEQYFGPGTRLTVT.

This clonotype was detected a few times. The V and J genes are TRBV6-2 or TRBV6-3 and TRBJ2-1; a weak D match, TRBD2 (5 bases). Trimming stripped 6 bases from V and 7 bases from J, with 7 bases between. This CDR3 has 11 residues. Germline CDR1 is MNHEY and CDR2 is SVGEGT. CDR3 nucleotide sequence: TGTGCCAGCAGGACTACGAATGAGCAGTTCTTC. Protein: CASRTTNEQFF.

The J gene is TRBJ2-1, the V gene TRBV28; 11 bases are shared with TRBD1. V gave up 3 bases and J gave up 6 bases; unmatched junction bases: 4. In germline, CDR1 is MDHEN, CDR2 SYDVKM. CDR3 length equals 15 residues. DNA of the CDR3: TGTGCCAGCAGTTTGGACAGGGGGCGAGGCAATGAGCAGTTCTTC. As protein: CASSLDRGRGNEQFF.

With regard to this clonotype: The final CDR3 position lacks the conserved phenylalanine or tryptophan, pointing to a likely read error. The gene calls are TRBV7-9 and TRBJ1-4; TRBD1 matches 7 bases. V shed 4 bases and J 5 bases; nucleotides not matched to a gene: 7. This CDR3 region has 15 residues. CDR1 is SEHNR, CDR2 FQNEAQ, per germline (reference sequence). The CDR3 DNA follows: TGTGCCAGCAGCTCAACCGGGACAGCAAATGAAAAACTGTTTTGT. Translating gives CASSSTGTANEKLFC.

There are many counts of this clonotype. The rearrangement joins TRBV20-1 to TRBJ1-2; D is possibly TRBD1 (5 bases). Looked up from germline, CDR1 is DFQATT and CDR2 is SNEGSKA (reference sequence). There are 13 residues in the CDR3. Trimming removed 3 bases at V and 3 bases at J, with 11 bases between. CDR3 residues: CSARAGTDYGYTF. The CDR3 DNA follows: TGCAGTGCTAGGGCCGGGACGGACTATGGCTACACCTTC.

In its sample, this clonotype was seen many times. This chain joins TRBV7-9 and TRBJ2-3; 9 nucleotides align to TRBD1. J gave up 0 bases and V 5 bases, and 9 bases lay outside the gene matches. The CDR3 loop spans 17 amino acids. Germline V gene sequence: CDR1 SEHNR, CDR2 FQNEAQ (reference sequence). Here the CDR3 reads CASSVRDRDFSTDTQYF. The DNA for the CDR3 is TGTGCCAGCAGCGTCCGGGACAGGGATTTTAGCACAGATACGCAGTATTTT.

Notes on this clonotype: This likely comes from a read error, as the CDR3 has no conserved phenylalanine or tryptophan at its end. V is TRBV5-8 and J is TRBJ2-2, with D perhaps TRBD1 (6 bases). This CDR3 region has 17 residues. The ends were cut back, 0 bases at V and 1 base at J, with 13 bases in the middle. The V gene's germline CDR1 is SGHTS and CDR2 YDEGEE. The CDR3 DNA reads as TGTGCCAGCAGCTTGGGGCAGGGGATGAGGAACACCGGGGAGCTGTTTTCT. It is translated as CASSLGQGMRNTGELFS.

This clonotype was seen ten or more times. The chain employs TRBV20-1 and TRBJ2-5; D might be TRBD1 (6 bases). The V gene's germline CDR1 is DFQATT and CDR2 SNEGSKA (reference sequence). Trimming shortened V by 5 bases and J by 1 base, and 11 bases separated the two germline ends. This CDR3 spans 13 amino acids. The CDR3 coding sequence is TGCAGTGCTGACCGACAGGCCCAAGAGACCCAGTACTTC. Translated, it gives CSADRQAQETQYF.

As regards this clonotype: Since a far larger clone is one base different, this is likely a read error. The genes are TRBV7-2 and TRBJ2-3; D remains ambiguous. This CDR3 spans 14 amino acids. The germline gives CDR1 SGHTA, CDR2 FQGNSA. The CDR3 loop reads CVSSLLRSTDTQYF. The CDR3 coding sequence is TGTGTCAGCAGCCTTCTACGGAGCACAGATACGCAGTATTTT.

This clonotype was seen repeatedly, ten times or more. The chain has TRBV12-3 or TRBV12-4 and TRBJ2-1; 11 bases line up with TRBD2. CDR3 length: 15 residues. Germline trimming cut 6 bases from V and 8 bases from J; bases unmatched to any gene: 9. CDR3 DNA sequence: TGTGCCAGCAGCGCAGGACTAGCGGGTGTAGATGAGCAGTTCTTC. The encoded protein is CASSAGLAGVDEQFF.

This clonotype has ten or more counts. The V and J genes are TRBV11-3 and TRBJ2-5; D is unclear. This CDR3 contains 11 residues. The germline V gene has CDR1 SGHNT and CDR2 YENEEA. The ends were cut back, 5 bases at V and 2 bases at J, with 3 bases in the middle. In DNA form, the CDR3 reads TGTGCCAGCAGCATACAAGAGACCCAGTACTTC. Its translation is CASSIQETQYF.

In the case of this clonotype: A single base is all that separates this from a far larger clone, so a read error is likely. The rearrangement joins TRBV7-8 to TRBJ1-1, with TRBD1 as a possible D gene (5 bases). CDR1 and CDR2 from the germline V gene are SGHVS and FQNEAQ. Trimming stripped 6 bases from V and 1 base from J, with 12 bases between. The length of the CDR3 is 14 residues. In nucleotides, the CDR3 is TGTGCCAGCAGTCCCGGGGCTACGAACACTGAAGCTTTCTTT. This translates into CASSPGATNTEAFF. Complete variable domain (other parts from reference TRBV7-8 and TRBJ1-1): GAGVSQSPRYKVAKRGQDVALRCDPISGHVSLFWYQQALGQGPEFLTYFQNEAQLDKSGLPSDRFFAERPEGSVSTLKIQRTQQEDSAVYLCASSPGATNTEAFFGQGTRLTVV.

There are many counts of this clonotype. The chain employs TRBV5-6 and TRBJ1-5; TRBD1 matches 8 bases. The V segment lost 4 bases and the J segment 0 bases; nucleotides outside the gene matches: 9. Germline V CDR1 and CDR2: SGHDT, YYEEEE. This CDR3 has 17 amino acids. As DNA, the CDR3 is TGTGCCAGCAGCCGCCTCGGGACAGGCAATAGCAATCAGCCCCAGCATTTT. This translates into CASSRLGTGNSNQPQHF.

This clonotype was seen many times. The chain employs TRBV6-2 or TRBV6-3 and TRBJ2-7; D is ambiguous. In germline, CDR1 is MNHEY, CDR2 SVGEGT. Trimming cost V 5 bases and J 3 bases, with 35 bases left between them. The CDR3 consists of 21 residues. CDR3: CASSESQPPPGLLLIIYEQYF. CDR3 nucleotide sequence: TGTGCCAGCAGTGAATCTCAACCCCCCCCGGGCCTCCTACTAATCATCTACGAGCAGTACTTC.

Many counts were recorded for this clonotype. The V call is TRBV9, the J call TRBJ1-4; D possibly corresponds to TRBD1 (6 bases). CDR1 SGDLS and CDR2 YYNGEE come from the germline V gene. The CDR3 contains 15 residues. Trimming removed 0 bases from V and 7 bases from J, with 13 bases in between. CDR3 in amino acids: CASSVGQGLSEKLFF. Here the CDR3 DNA reads TGTGCCAGCAGCGTAGGTCAGGGGCTGAGTGAAAAACTGTTTTTT.

This clonotype was seen many times. V usage is TRBV15 and J usage is TRBJ1-5; no reliable D call. V dropped 3 bases and J dropped 7 bases, with 13 bases sitting between them. Germline assignment: CDR1 LNHNV and CDR2 YYDKDF (reference sequence). This CDR3 is built from 14 residues. This CDR3 is CATSRGGGSQPQHF. The CDR3 region has the DNA TGTGCCACCAGCAGGGGAGGAGGGTCCCAGCCCCAGCATTTT.

This clonotype was observed many times. The chain is built from TRBV19 and TRBJ2-1; TRBD1 aligns across 8 bases. Germline loops: CDR1 LNHDA, CDR2 SQIVND (reference sequence). The CDR3 loop spans 15 amino acids. With V trimmed by 4 bases and J by 5 bases, 7 bases remained unmatched. The CDR3 spells CASSTGQGTNNEQFF. CDR3 in DNA: TGTGCCAGTAGTACAGGACAGGGAACCAACAATGAGCAGTTCTTC.

This clonotype came up many times. The V and J genes are TRBV12-3 or TRBV12-4 and TRBJ2-1, with D tentatively TRBD1 (5 bases). The germline V and J ends were trimmed by 0 bases and 10 bases, with 13 bases remaining between them. The CDR3 has 14 amino acids. Written as DNA, the CDR3 is TGTGCCAGCAGTTTAGCTCAGGGTCACAGCGAGCAGTTCTTC. Translating gives CASSLAQGHSEQFF.

The chain has TRBV29-1 and TRBJ2-7, with a weak D call TRBD1 (6 bases). Trimming took off 4 bases at V and 0 bases at J, with 10 bases between the two ends. CDR1 SQVTM and CDR2 ANQGSEA come from the germline V gene. There are 13 residues in the CDR3. The CDR3 here is CSVADSLSYEQYF. The CDR3 bases are TGCAGCGTTGCGGACAGCCTCTCCTACGAGCAGTACTTC.